The 9 T cell receptor beta chains given below trace back to one sample, sequenced in a study of CD8 T cells in ankylosing spondylitis. TCRdb ran MiXCR on the 5' RACE reads and lists one entry per CDR3 protein. The sample holds roughly 90,000 distinct CDR3 sequences, roughly 8% seen once. The sequenced sample consisted of blood, either unsorted or a sorted T cell fraction (not recorded which). These receptors all stem from a male donor with ankylosing spondylitis or in good health (not recorded which).

This clonotype came up many times. The gene calls are TRBV7-2 and TRBJ1-5, with D unresolved. CDR1 and CDR2 (germline): SGHTA, FQGNSA. The germline V and J ends were trimmed by 2 bases and 5 bases, with 10 bases remaining between them. The CDR3 runs to 14 residues. The CDR3 spells CASSLWASDQPQHF. CDR3 coding DNA: TGTGCCAGCAGCTTATGGGCCAGCGATCAGCCCCAGCATTTT. Together with reference TRBV7-2 and TRBJ1-5, the CDR3 gives the full variable domain: GAGVSQSPSNKVTEKGKDVELRCDPISGHTALYWYRQSLGQGLEFLIYFQGNSAPDKSGLPSDRFSAERTGGSVSTLTIQRTQQEDSAVYLCASSLWASDQPQHFGDGTRLSIL.

This clonotype was observed many times. The rearrangement uses TRBV4-3 and TRBJ2-1; 7 bases agree with TRBD2. Germline V CDR1 and CDR2: LGHNA, YSLEER. J gave up 6 bases and V 0 bases, and 11 bases lay outside the gene matches. The CDR3 sequence is 17 residues long. CDR3 nucleotides: TGCGCCAGCAGCCAAGATCGTGGGGGAGGGTCAGGCAATGAGCAGTTCTTC. Its protein is CASSQDRGGGSGNEQFF.

The J gene is TRBJ2-2, the V gene TRBV19, with D tentatively TRBD1 (6 bases). V dropped 3 bases and J dropped 6 bases, with 11 bases sitting between them. The CDR3 covers 14 residues. Germline lookup yields CDR1 LNHDA and CDR2 SQIVND (reference sequence). CDR3 nucleotide sequence: TGTGCCAGTAGTATCAGGGGCCGGCCCGGGGAGCTGTTTTTT. Residues: CASSIRGRPGELFF.

V usage is TRBV4-2 and J usage is TRBJ2-5, with D perhaps matching TRBD1 or TRBD2 (5 bases each). V was clipped by 8 bases and J by 4 bases, with 14 bases between them. Germline CDR1 reads LGHNA; CDR2 reads YNFKEQ. The CDR3 contains 13 residues. DNA of the CDR3: TGTGCCAGCGCCCGGGGCGAGCGAGAGACCCAGTACTTC. This translates into CASARGERETQYF.

This clonotype was seen many times. This chain connects TRBV12-3 or TRBV12-4 to TRBJ2-2, with a weak D call TRBD1 (6 bases). Trimming cost V 6 bases and J 4 bases, with 12 bases left between them. This CDR3 region has 14 residues. The CDR3 nucleotides read TGTGCCAGCAGACTACAGGGTAGCACCGGGGAGCTGTTTTTT. This codes for CASRLQGSTGELFF.

V and J are TRBV6-5 and TRBJ2-7, with a weak D call TRBD1 (5 bases). V lost 4 bases, J lost 7 bases, and 20 bases lay in between. CDR3 length: 15 amino acids. Germline lookup yields CDR1 MNHEY and CDR2 SVGAGI. CDR3: CASSSADSNYREQYF. The CDR3 coding sequence is TGTGCCAGCAGTTCCGCCGACAGCAACTATAGGGAGCAGTACTTC.

This clonotype was picked up many times. At one boundary the junction diverges from the germline segment, which might be a read error. CDR3 loop: CASSSGPTGEQYF. In DNA, the CDR3 is TGTGCTAGCAGCTCCGGACCGACGGGCGAGCAGTACTTC. V is TRBV7-7 and J is TRBJ2-7; no definite D call. CDR3 size: 13 residues. The V gene's germline CDR1 is SSHAT and CDR2 FNYEAQ (reference sequence). Filled out from reference TRBV7-7 and TRBJ2-7, the complete variable domain reads GAGVSQSPRYKVTKRGQDVTLRCDPISSHATLYWYQQALGQGPEFLTYFNYEAQPDKSGLPSDRFSAERPEGSISTLTIQRTEQRDSAMYRCASSSGPTGEQYFGPGTRLTVT.

The sample holds many counts of this clonotype. The chain combines TRBV10-3 with TRBJ1-5; 7 bases align to TRBD1. Germline lookup yields CDR1 ENHRY and CDR2 SYGVKD. The CDR3 totals 14 residues. V shed 5 bases, J shed 5 bases, and the junction held 6 bases outside the gene matches. The CDR3 sequence is CAISSTGADQPQHF. CDR3 nucleotide sequence: TGTGCCATCAGTAGTACAGGGGCGGATCAGCCCCAGCATTTT.

This clonotype was counted a single time. Possible read error: a much larger clone is one base away. This chain links TRBV12-3 or TRBV12-4 with TRBJ2-6, with D maybe TRBD1 (5 bases). This CDR3 spans 17 amino acids. CDR3 amino acids: CVSSLQGIISGANVLTF. Here the CDR3 DNA reads TGTGTCAGCAGTTTGCAGGGTATAATCTCTGGGGCCAACGTCCTGACTTTC.